These T cell receptor beta chains were read from a single sample in a study of blood T cell repertoires in COVID-19. TCRdb keeps only in-frame clones here, not all; method: immunoSEQ multiplex PCR. The sample yields 150,000 to 200,000 clones, about three quarters seen once. Material for sequencing was peripheral blood. These receptors were taken from an elderly woman with COVID-19, enrolled during active disease. Each CDR3 is given with its conserved first and last residue. Each record gives: clone size, D gene, V gene, J gene, CDR3 protein, CDR3 DNA. D genes are given only for firm matches. Size values are once, few and many counts, or a class for expanded clones, and some rows have none.

.	TRBD2	TRBV5-1	TRBJ2-3	CASSLDLAGEKDTQYF	TGCGCCAGCAGCTTGGACCTAGCGGGAGAGAAAGATACGCAGTATTTT
.	TRBD2	TRBV10-3	TRBJ2-3	CAISGQAGGETDTQYF	TGTGCCATCAGTGGTCAAGCGGGAGGAGAAACAGATACGCAGTATTTT
.	TRBD2	TRBV7-2	TRBJ2-1	CASSLAPLISGVVNEQFF	TGTGCCAGCAGCTTAGCGCCCCTTATTAGCGGGGTGGTCAATGAGCAGTTCTTC
.	.	TRBV4-3	TRBJ1-1	CASSQDPQGRGWNTEAFF	TGCGCCAGCAGCCAAGATCCACAGGGACGCGGATGGAACACTGAAGCTTTCTTT
.	TRBD2	TRBV4-3	TRBJ2-7	CASSQDLLAGTYEQYF	TGCGCCAGCAGCCAAGATCTACTAGCGGGAACCTACGAGCAGTACTTC
.	TRBD1	TRBV5-1	TRBJ1-1	CASSLEPQGANTEAFF	TGCGCCAGCAGCTTGGAACCCCAGGGGGCGAACACTGAAGCTTTCTTT
once	TRBD1	TRBV5-4	TRBJ1-2	CASSFTGGYGYTF	TGTGCCAGCAGCTTCACAGGGGGATATGGCTACACCTTC
.	TRBD1	TRBV9	TRBJ2-5	CASSVGAGGRPETQYF	TGTGCCAGCAGCGTAGGGGCAGGGGGTCGTCCAGAGACCCAGTACTTC
.	.	TRBV4-2	TRBJ2-7	CASSQDGQGKDEQYF	TGTGCCAGCAGCCAAGATGGGCAGGGGAAGGACGAGCAGTACTTC
.	TRBD2	TRBV11-2	TRBJ2-3	CASSLGGSAQQYF	TGTGCCAGCAGCTTGGGCGGGAGCGCCCAGCAGTATTTT
.	.	TRBV21-1	TRBJ2-3	CASSRLAGGFGTDTQYF	TGTGCCAGCAGCAGACTAGCGGGGGGATTTGGCACAGATACGCAGTATTTT
.	TRBD2	TRBV4-2	TRBJ2-2	CASSQDIAGGDTGELFF	TGTGCCAGCAGCCAAGATATTGCCGGGGGGGACACCGGGGAGCTGTTTTTT
.	.	TRBV28	TRBJ1-2	CASSSTGLGYGYTF	TGTGCCAGCAGTTCAACAGGGTTGGGCTATGGCTACACCTTC
.	TRBD2	TRBV28	TRBJ2-7	CASTLRGVTYEQYF	TGTGCCAGCACCCTCCGGGGGGTCACCTACGAGCAGTACTTC
once	TRBD1	TRBV2	TRBJ2-7	CASSVDRAPYEQYF	TGTGCCAGCAGTGTGGACAGGGCCCCCTACGAGCAGTACTTC
few	.	TRBV6-5	TRBJ1-3	CASSYTSGSGNTIYF	TGTGCCAGCAGTTACACCTCGGGCTCTGGAAACACCATATATTTT
.	.	TRBV4-1	TRBJ1-5	CASSQGGQDNQPQHF	TGCGCCAGCAGCCAAGGAGGGCAGGACAATCAGCCCCAGCATTTT
.	.	TRBV7-8	TRBJ2-6	CASSSWVTVSSGANVLTF	TGTGCCAGCAGCTCGTGGGTGACAGTGAGCTCTGGGGCCAACGTCCTGACTTTC
few	.	TRBV18	TRBJ2-7	CASSPNGQLEQYF	TGTGCCAGCTCACCCAACGGACAGCTTGAGCAGTACTTC
.	.	TRBV6-5	TRBJ2-7	CASSYVGGGSYEQYF	TGTGCCAGCAGTTACGTAGGGGGGGGATCCTACGAGCAGTACTTC
.	TRBD2	TRBV5-8	TRBJ2-1	CASSLEWTSGINEQFF	TGTGCCAGCAGCTTGGAATGGACTAGCGGGATCAATGAGCAGTTCTTC
.	.	TRBV15	TRBJ2-7	CATSRDRFGGTVSYEQYF	TGTGCCACCAGCAGAGATCGGTTTGGAGGGACAGTCTCCTACGAGCAGTACTTC
few	.	TRBV6-5	TRBJ1-5	CASSPGSGGNQPQHF	TGTGCCAGCAGCCCCGGCTCCGGGGGCAATCAGCCCCAGCATTTT
.	.	TRBV4-3	TRBJ1-1	CASSQGRVSTEAFF	TGCGCCAGCAGCCAAGGGAGGGTGAGCACTGAAGCTTTCTTT
.	.	TRBV6-5	TRBJ1-6	CASRSYRALHF	TGTGCCAGCAGGTCCTACAGGGCACTCCACTTT
.	TRBD2	TRBV19	TRBJ2-7	CASPGLGTHEQYF	TGTGCCAGTCCGGGACTAGGAACCCACGAGCAGTACTTC
.	.	TRBV5-6	TRBJ2-2	CASSLVGGITGELFF	TGTGCCAGCAGCTTGGTTGGGGGGATCACCGGGGAGCTGTTTTTT
once	TRBD1	TRBV19	TRBJ2-4	CASSPRDRGELAKNIQYF	TGTGCCAGTAGTCCCCGGGACAGGGGTGAGCTAGCCAAAAACATTCAGTACTTC
.	.	TRBV12-3/TRBV12-4	TRBJ1-6	CASSFENNSPLHF	TGTGCCAGCAGTTTTGAGAATAATTCACCCCTCCACTTT
.	.	TRBV5-4	TRBJ2-2	CASSLGQNTGELFF	TGTGCCAGCAGCTTGGGGCAGAACACCGGGGAGCTGTTTTTT
.	.	TRBV2	TRBJ2-3	CASSAAGTSTDTQYF	TGTGCCAGCAGCGCAGCCGGGACTAGCACAGATACGCAGTATTTT
.	.	TRBV7-8	TRBJ2-7	CASSLTRSYEQYF	TGTGCCAGCAGCCTTACTAGATCCTACGAGCAGTACTTC
.	.	TRBV6-5	TRBJ2-2	CASSYNGGRVTGELFF	TGTGCCAGCAGTTATAACGGGGGGCGGGTCACCGGGGAGCTGTTTTTT
.	TRBD1	TRBV5-5	TRBJ1-2	CASSLTLDVRGHGYTF	TGTGCCAGCAGCTTGACCTTAGATGTGAGGGGGCATGGCTACACCTTC
few	.	TRBV3-1/TRBV3-2	TRBJ1-5	CASSQSRVNQPQHF	TGTGCCAGCAGCCAAAGCAGGGTCAATCAGCCCCAGCATTTT
.	TRBD2	TRBV5-1	TRBJ2-1	CASSLVVAGVNEQFF	TGCGCCAGCAGCTTGGTGGTAGCGGGAGTCAATGAGCAGTTCTTC
.	.	TRBV19	TRBJ1-2	CASSRVNYGYTF	TGTGCCAGTAGTCGGGTTAACTATGGCTACACCTTC
.	.	TRBV18	TRBJ1-2	CASSLSGALYGYTF	TGTGCCAGCTCACTTTCAGGGGCACTATATGGCTACACCTTC
.	TRBD1	TRBV27	TRBJ2-3	CASSLEGRGTVTDTQYF	TGTGCCAGCAGTTTAGAGGGCAGGGGGACCGTCACAGATACGCAGTATTTT